Given below is one TCR beta chain in context. Its antigen has not been determined. No clone much larger than this one lies a single base away; base qualities are absent. The library came from RT-PCR. Sequencing relied on an Illumina HiSeq 2500. The public reads were run again by TCRdb, first through fastp at Q25 and then through MiXCR, and only productive beta chains were kept. Every entry covers one CDR3 protein and lists the most common genes and DNA from its rows. Recorded for this sample are 500,000 to 600,000 distinct CDR3 sequences; roughly 12% of them occurred a single time. In total, the top ten clones hold roughly a tenth of the sample. The germline V gene (reference sequence) specifies SEHNR as CDR1 and FQNEAQ as CDR2. From its cysteine to its phenylalanine, the CDR3 spans 16 amino acids. Only the CDR3 region is kept as DNA, spanning 48 bases read in frame from base 1. V is cut back by 5 bases and J by 4 bases, with 11 bases in the junction unmatched.

These data come from a study of response to subunit inactivated influenza vaccine (dated by TCRdb to between 2018 and 2020). In the study overall: The study used deep quantitative T cell receptor repertoire profiling to track responses to a trivalent subunit inactivated influenza vaccine.

Results the study describes overall, beyond this receptor: According to the authors, only a limited number of new T cells may be recruited by each seasonal influenza vaccination.

The sequence was collected from a man aged 45 to 65 who received an inactivated influenza vaccine. Donor details come from another sample of the same person, matched by shared clones. The sequencing here drew on PBMCs from blood, taken on the day of vaccination. The chain employs TRBV7-9 and TRBJ2-1; 7 of the junction bases match TRBD1. The CDR3 region has the sequence CASSPSPGTAYNEQFF. The sequenced DNA is TGTGCCAGCAGCCCAAGCCCCGGGACAGCATACAATGAGCAGTTCTTC.